The following is a T cell receptor beta chain sequence with its context. These data originate in a study of regulatory T cells in long-lasting Graves disease. Time point reported: persistent/refractory GD, antithyroid drugs over 5 years with positive TRAb. Extracted RNA from PBMCs served as the source of the TCR library. According to the study, TCR beta libraries were built with iRepertoire HTBI primers and CDR3-region Arm-PCR. TCRdb processed the multiplex PCR reads anew with MiXCR; each CDR3 protein has one entry. This sample has 400,000 to 500,000 distinct CDR3 sequences; around a fifth occur once, and the top ten carry about 6.6%. Germline loops: CDR1 MGHRA, CDR2 YSYEKL. The CDR3 sequence is 15 residues long. The V and J ends lost 4 bases and 1 base, in that order; junction bases with no gene match: 5.

Sequencing used peripheral blood mononuclear cells (PBMCs), obtained when the disease was refractory, from a patient treated with antithyroid drugs. The chain uses TRBV4-1 and TRBJ1-1; 8 bases match TRBD1. The sequence came from a female donor with Graves disease. CDR3 DNA: TGCGCCAGCAGCCGGACAGGGTGGGCGAACACTGAAGCTTTCTTT. It codes for CASSRTGWANTEAFF.